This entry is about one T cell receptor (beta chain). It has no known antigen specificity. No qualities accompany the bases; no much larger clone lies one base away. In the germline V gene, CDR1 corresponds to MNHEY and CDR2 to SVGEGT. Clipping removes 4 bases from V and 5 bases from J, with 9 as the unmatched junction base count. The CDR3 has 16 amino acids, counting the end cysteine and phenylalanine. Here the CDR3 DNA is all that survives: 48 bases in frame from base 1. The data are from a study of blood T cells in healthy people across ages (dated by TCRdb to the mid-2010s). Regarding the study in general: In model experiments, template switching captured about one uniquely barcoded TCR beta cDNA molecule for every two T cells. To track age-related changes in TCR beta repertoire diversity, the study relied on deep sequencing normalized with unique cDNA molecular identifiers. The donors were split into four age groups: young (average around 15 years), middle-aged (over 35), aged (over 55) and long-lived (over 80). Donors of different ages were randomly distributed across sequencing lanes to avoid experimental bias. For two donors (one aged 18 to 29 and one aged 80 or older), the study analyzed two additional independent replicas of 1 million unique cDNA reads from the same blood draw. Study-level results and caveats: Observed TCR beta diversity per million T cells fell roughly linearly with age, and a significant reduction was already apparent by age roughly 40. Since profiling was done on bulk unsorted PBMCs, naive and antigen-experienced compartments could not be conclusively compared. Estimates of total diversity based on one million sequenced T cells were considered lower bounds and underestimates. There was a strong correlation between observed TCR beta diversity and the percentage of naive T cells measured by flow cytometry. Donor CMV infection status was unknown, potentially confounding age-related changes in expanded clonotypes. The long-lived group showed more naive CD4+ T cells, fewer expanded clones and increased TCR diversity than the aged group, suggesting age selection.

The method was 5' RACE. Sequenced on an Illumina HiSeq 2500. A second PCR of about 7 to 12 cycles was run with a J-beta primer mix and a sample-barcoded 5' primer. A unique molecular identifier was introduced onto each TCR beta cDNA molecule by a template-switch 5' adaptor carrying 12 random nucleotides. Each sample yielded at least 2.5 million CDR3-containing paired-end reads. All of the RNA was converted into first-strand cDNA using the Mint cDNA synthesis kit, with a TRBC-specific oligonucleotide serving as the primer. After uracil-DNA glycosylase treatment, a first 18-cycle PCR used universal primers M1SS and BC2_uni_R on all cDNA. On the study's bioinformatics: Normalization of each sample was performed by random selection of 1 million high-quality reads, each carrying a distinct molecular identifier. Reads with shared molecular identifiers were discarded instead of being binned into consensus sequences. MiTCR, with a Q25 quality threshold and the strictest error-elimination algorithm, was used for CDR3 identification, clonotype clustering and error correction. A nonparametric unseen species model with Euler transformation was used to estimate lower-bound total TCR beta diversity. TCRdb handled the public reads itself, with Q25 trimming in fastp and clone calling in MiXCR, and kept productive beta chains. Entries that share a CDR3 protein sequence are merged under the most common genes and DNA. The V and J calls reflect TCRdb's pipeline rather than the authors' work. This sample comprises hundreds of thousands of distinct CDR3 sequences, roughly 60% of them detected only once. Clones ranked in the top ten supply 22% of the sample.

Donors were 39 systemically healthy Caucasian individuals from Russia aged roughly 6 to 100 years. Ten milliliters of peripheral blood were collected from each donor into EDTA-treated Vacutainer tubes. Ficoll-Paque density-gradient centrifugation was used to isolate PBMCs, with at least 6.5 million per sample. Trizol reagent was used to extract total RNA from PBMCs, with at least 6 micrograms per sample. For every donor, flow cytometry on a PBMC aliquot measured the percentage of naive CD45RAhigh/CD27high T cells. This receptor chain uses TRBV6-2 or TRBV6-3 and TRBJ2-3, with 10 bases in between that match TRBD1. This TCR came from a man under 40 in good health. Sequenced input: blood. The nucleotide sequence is TGTGCCAGCAGTTCCCCGGGACAGGGGTTTCAAGATACGCAGTATTTT. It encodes CASSSPGQGFQDTQYF.